The 18 T cell receptor beta chains presented below share a single source sample, sequenced in a study of T cells after posttransplantation cyclophosphamide. Repertoires were generated with immunoSEQ multiplex PCR, while TCRdb's copy carries only in-frame clones and drops some. This sample has some 20,000 clones, with 95% to 98% found just once. The naive gate required viable CD3+CD4+ or CD3+CD8+ cells with CCR7+CD45RA+CD45RO-CD95-CD27+CD28+ phenotype. Material: naive CD4+ T cells sorted from PBMCs. All receptors derive from a man in his forties in good health, CMV-negative, and a related stem cell transplant donor.

The chain combines TRBV6-5 with TRBJ1-5, with D uncertain. Germline CDR1 MNHEY, CDR2 SVGAGI. The CDR3 is 13 amino acids. Trimming cost V 8 bases and J 5 bases, with 13 bases left between them. The CDR3 reads CASRSGIDQPQHF. As DNA, the CDR3 is TGTGCCAGCCGGTCGGGTATTGATCAGCCCCAGCATTTT.

The chain recombines TRBV7-9 with TRBJ2-2; D is unresolved. V was pared by 0 bases and J by 1 base, with 9 bases between. Germline V lookup: CDR1 SEHNR, CDR2 FQNEAQ (reference sequence). The CDR3 runs to 16 residues. CDR3 loop: CASSLAPSKNTGELFF. CDR3 nucleotide sequence: TGTGCCAGCAGCTTAGCGCCATCTAAGAACACCGGGGAGCTGTTTTTT.

The chain joins TRBV7-9 to TRBJ2-7; the match to TRBD1 covers 10 bases. Trimming cost V 5 bases and J 2 bases; bases outside gene matches: 6. There are 15 residues in the CDR3. Per the germline V gene, CDR1 is SEHNR and CDR2 is FQNEAQ (reference sequence). The CDR3 here is CASSPGTGATYEQYF. CDR3 bases: TGTGCCAGCAGCCCTGGGACAGGGGCTACCTACGAGCAGTACTTC.

The CDR3 DNA reads as TGTGCCAGCACCTTGGGGGGGCAGAAGGGTGAAGCTTTCTTT. It yields the protein CASTLGGQKGEAFF. The chain joins TRBV11-1 to TRBJ1-1; a possible D gene is TRBD1 (6 bases). The CDR3 covers 14 residues. Germline loops: CDR1 SGHAT, CDR2 FQDESV (reference sequence). Trimming removed 7 bases from V and 7 bases from J, with 19 bases in between.

V gene TRBV5-4 combines with J gene TRBJ1-2, with TRBD1 matching 10 bases. The germline gives CDR1 SGHNT, CDR2 YYREEE (reference sequence). CDR3 size: 15 residues. V lost 4 bases and J lost 8; bases outside the gene matches: 11. The CDR3 nucleotides are TGTGCCAGCAGCCCCGCGACAGGGGGCGGGGAAGGCTACACCTTC. Translated: CASSPATGGGEGYTF.

The chain uses TRBV2 and TRBJ1-2; 10 bases fit TRBD1. This CDR3 is built from 15 residues. Germline V gene sequence: CDR1 SNHLY, CDR2 FYNNEI. With 4 bases clipped from V and 8 bases from J, the junction kept 10 bases outside the gene matches. The CDR3 protein is CASSVSGTGDGGYTF. The DNA for the CDR3 is TGTGCCAGCAGTGTGTCCGGGACAGGGGATGGCGGCTACACCTTC.

This rearrangement joins TRBV29-1 to TRBJ2-5; D may be TRBD2 (6 bases). The CDR3 is 14 residues long. From germline, CDR1 is SQVTM and CDR2 ANQGSEA. Trimming removed 4 bases from V and 0 bases from J, with 12 bases in between. The CDR3 bases are TGCAGCGTTGCCAGGAGGGCCCACCAAGAGACCCAGTACTTC. As protein: CSVARRAHQETQYF.

The chain recombines TRBV7-2 with TRBJ2-3; D ambiguous. Germline loops: CDR1 SGHTA, CDR2 FQGNSA. The ends were cut back, 3 bases at V and 2 bases at J, with 9 bases in the middle. CDR3 length: 14 amino acids. The CDR3 nucleotides read TGTGCCAGCAGCTTCGATCGCGTCACAGATACGCAGTATTTT. Protein: CASSFDRVTDTQYF.

The V and J genes are TRBV5-6 and TRBJ2-3, with 12 bases fitting TRBD1. V lost 3 bases to trimming and J lost 3 bases; unmatched junction nucleotides: 2. Germline V gives CDR1 SGHDT, CDR2 YYEEEE. There are 15 residues in the CDR3. The CDR3: CASSWDRGRTDTQYF. In DNA, the CDR3 is TGTGCCAGCAGCTGGGACAGGGGGCGGACAGATACGCAGTATTTT.

This chain links TRBV6-1 with TRBJ2-7, with a weak D call TRBD1 (6 bases). Between the trimmed V and J ends, which lost 4 bases and 4 bases, there was a span of 8 bases. The germline CDR1 and CDR2 sequences are MNHNS and SASEGT. CDR3 length: 12 amino acids. CDR3 loop: CASSATGYEQYF. CDR3 in DNA: TGTGCCAGCAGTGCCACAGGGTACGAGCAGTACTTC.

The chain joins TRBV6-1 to TRBJ1-1, with D uncertain. CDR3 size: 12 residues. The V end lost 6 bases, the J end lost 4 bases, and 9 bases lay between the germline ends. Germline CDR1 is MNHNS and CDR2 is SASEGT. CDR3 sequence: CASSRRGTEAFF. The CDR3 DNA reads TGTGCCAGCAGCCGAAGAGGCACTGAAGCTTTCTTT.

The genes are TRBV7-8 and TRBJ2-5; 10 nucleotides align to TRBD2. The J call is in doubt because the DNA end fits TRBJ2-7 better. Germline lookup yields CDR1 SGHVS and CDR2 FQNEAQ. This CDR3 has 16 amino acids. The CDR3 region is CASSLVPSGSSYEQYF. The CDR3 DNA sequence: TGTGCCAGCAGCTTAGTTCCTAGCGGGAGCAGTTACGAGCAGTACTTC.

The chain uses TRBV28 and TRBJ1-4; 7 positions agree with TRBD1. V trimming: 5 bases; J trimming: 7 bases; junction bases outside the gene matches: 7. The CDR3 sequence is 14 residues long. Looked up from germline, CDR1 is MDHEN and CDR2 is SYDVKM. As DNA, the CDR3 is TGTGCCAGCAGTCCGGGACAGATCGGTGAAAAACTGTTTTTT. Its protein product is CASSPGQIGEKLFF.

This clone appeared once. The rearrangement uses TRBV4-2 and TRBJ2-4; D gene unclear. This CDR3 is 13 amino acids long. Trimming took off 8 bases at V and 1 base at J, with 9 bases between the two ends. Germline V gene sequence: CDR1 LGHNA, CDR2 YNFKEQ. CDR3 sequence reads: CASAGVAKNIQYF. In DNA, the CDR3 is TGTGCCAGCGCCGGAGTGGCCAAAAACATTCAGTACTTC.

The chain's CDR3 is CASGNRRAMNEKLFF. The CDR3 coding sequence is TGTGCCAGCGGAAACAGGAGGGCGATGAATGAAAAACTGTTTTTT. The rearrangement uses TRBV6-1 and TRBJ1-4, with a possible D match to TRBD1 (5 bases). CDR3 length: 15 residues. Germline V gene data show CDR1 as MNHNS and CDR2 as SASEGT. V gave up 8 bases and J gave up 5 bases, with 18 bases separating them.

The genes are TRBV28 and TRBJ1-5, with 7 bases aligning to TRBD1. Trimming took 4 bases from V and 10 from J; bases not matched to a gene: 1. CDR1 is MDHEN, CDR2 SYDVKM, per germline. CDR3 length equals 11 residues. The CDR3 DNA is TGTGCCAGCAGTTACAGGGGCCCCCAGCATTTT. This sequence encodes CASSYRGPQHF.

The chain carries TRBV28 and TRBJ1-2; D is possibly TRBD1 (5 bases). The germline V and J ends were trimmed by 10 bases and 5 bases, with 20 bases remaining between them. This CDR3 has 14 amino acids. Germline loops: CDR1 MDHEN, CDR2 SYDVKM. The CDR3 here is CATPGPRGGYGYTF. The CDR3 nucleotides are TGTGCCACCCCCGGGCCTCGGGGGGGATATGGCTACACCTTC.

The chain links TRBV18 to TRBJ1-1; TRBD1 might be the D (5 bases). From germline, CDR1 is KGHSH and CDR2 LQKENI. The CDR3 has 14 residues. V shed 4 bases and J shed 3 bases, with 12 bases lying between them. CDR3 DNA: TGTGCCAGCTCACGGAACAGGCTAGACACTGAAGCTTTCTTT. Translated: CASSRNRLDTEAFF.